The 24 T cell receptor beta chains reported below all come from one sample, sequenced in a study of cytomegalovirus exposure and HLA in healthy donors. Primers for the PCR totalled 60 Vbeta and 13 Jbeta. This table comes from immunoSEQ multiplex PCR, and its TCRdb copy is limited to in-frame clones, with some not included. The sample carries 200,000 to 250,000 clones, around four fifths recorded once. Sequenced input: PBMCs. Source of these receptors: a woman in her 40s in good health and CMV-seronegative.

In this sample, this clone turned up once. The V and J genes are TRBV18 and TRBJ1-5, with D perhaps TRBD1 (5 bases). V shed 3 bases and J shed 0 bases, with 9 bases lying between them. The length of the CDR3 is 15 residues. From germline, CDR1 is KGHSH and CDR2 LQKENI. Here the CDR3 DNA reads TGTGCCAGCTCACCGGACATGATTAGCAATCAGCCCCAGCATTTT. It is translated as CASSPDMISNQPQHF.

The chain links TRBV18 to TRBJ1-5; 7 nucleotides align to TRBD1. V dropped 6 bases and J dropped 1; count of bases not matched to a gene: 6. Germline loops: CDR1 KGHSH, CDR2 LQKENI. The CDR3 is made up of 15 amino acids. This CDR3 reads CASSPTGTSNQPQHF. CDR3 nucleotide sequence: TGTGCCAGCTCCCCGACAGGGACAAGCAATCAGCCCCAGCATTTT.

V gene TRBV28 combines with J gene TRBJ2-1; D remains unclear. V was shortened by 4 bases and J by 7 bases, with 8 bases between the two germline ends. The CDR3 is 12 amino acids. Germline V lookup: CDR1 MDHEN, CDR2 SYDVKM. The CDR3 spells CASSSFLNEQFF. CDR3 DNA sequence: TGTGCCAGCAGTTCTTTCCTGAATGAGCAGTTCTTC.

Written as DNA, the CDR3 is TGCGCCAGCAGCCCTAGGACAGGAGACACAGATACGCAGTATTTT. Amino acids: CASSPRTGDTDTQYF. This sequence joins TRBV4-1 and TRBJ2-3; 7 nucleotides align to TRBD1. Germline CDR1 is MGHRA and CDR2 is YSYEKL. The CDR3 extends over 15 amino acids. J lost 2 bases, V lost 4 bases, and 6 bases had no gene match.

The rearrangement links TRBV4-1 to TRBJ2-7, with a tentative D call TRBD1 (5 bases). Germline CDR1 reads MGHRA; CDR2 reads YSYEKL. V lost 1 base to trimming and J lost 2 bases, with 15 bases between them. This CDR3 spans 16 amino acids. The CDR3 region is CASSQADMGFTYEQYF. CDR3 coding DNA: TGCGCCAGCAGCCAAGCGGACATGGGGTTTACCTACGAGCAGTACTTC.

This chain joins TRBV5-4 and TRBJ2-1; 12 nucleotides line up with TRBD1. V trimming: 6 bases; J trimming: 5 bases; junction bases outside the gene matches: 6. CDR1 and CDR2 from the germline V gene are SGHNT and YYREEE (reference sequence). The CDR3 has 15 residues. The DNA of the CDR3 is TGTGCCAGCACCCGGGACAGGGGGCTAAACAATGAGCAGTTCTTC. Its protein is CASTRDRGLNNEQFF.

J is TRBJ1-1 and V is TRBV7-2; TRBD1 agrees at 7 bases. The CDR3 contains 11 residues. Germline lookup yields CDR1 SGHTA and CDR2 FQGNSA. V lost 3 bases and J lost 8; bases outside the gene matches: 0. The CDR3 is CASSLTGEAFF. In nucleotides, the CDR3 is TGTGCCAGCAGCTTGACAGGGGAAGCTTTCTTT.

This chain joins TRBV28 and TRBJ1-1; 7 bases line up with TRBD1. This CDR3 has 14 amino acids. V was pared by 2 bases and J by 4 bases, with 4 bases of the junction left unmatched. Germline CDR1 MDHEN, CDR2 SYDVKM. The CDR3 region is CASSLTGARTEAFF. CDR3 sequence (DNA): TGTGCCAGCAGTTTAACAGGGGCGCGCACTGAAGCTTTCTTT. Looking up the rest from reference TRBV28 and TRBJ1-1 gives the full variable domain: DVKVTQSSRYLVKRTGEKVFLECVQDMDHENMFWYRQDPGLGLRLIYFSYDVKMKEKGDIPEGYSVSREKKERFSLILESASTNQTSMYLCASSLTGARTEAFFGQGTRLTVV.

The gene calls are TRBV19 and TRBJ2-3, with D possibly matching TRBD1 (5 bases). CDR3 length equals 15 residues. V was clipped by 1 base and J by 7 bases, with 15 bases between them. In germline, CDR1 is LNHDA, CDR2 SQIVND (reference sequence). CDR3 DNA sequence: TGTGCCAGTAGTATAGGGCTATTTGGGGCATATACGCAGTATTTT. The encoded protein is CASSIGLFGAYTQYF.

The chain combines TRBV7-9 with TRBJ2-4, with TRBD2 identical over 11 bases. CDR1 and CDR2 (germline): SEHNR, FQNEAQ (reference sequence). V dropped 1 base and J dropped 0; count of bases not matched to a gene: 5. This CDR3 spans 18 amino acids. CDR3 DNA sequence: TGTGCCAGCAGCTTAGGTAGCGGGGGGGGCCTAGCCAAAAACATTCAGTACTTC. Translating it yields CASSLGSGGGLAKNIQYF.

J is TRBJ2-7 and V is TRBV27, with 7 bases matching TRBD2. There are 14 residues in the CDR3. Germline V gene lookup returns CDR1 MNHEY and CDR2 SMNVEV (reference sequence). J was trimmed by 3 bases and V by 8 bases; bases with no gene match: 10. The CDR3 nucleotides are TGTGCCAGCCGGATGTGGGGGGGGAACTACGAGCAGTACTTC. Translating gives CASRMWGGNYEQYF.

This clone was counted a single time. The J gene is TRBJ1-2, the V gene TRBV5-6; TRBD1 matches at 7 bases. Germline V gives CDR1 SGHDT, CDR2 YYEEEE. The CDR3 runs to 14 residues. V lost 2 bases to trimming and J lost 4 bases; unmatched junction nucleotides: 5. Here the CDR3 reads CASSLDRVSYGYTF. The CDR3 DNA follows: TGTGCCAGCAGCTTAGACAGGGTGAGCTATGGCTACACCTTC.

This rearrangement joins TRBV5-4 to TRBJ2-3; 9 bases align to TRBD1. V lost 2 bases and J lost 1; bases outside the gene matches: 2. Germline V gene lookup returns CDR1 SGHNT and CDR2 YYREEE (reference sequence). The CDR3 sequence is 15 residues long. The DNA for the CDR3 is TGTGCCAGCAGCTTATGGACAGGGGGCACAGATACGCAGTATTTT. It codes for CASSLWTGGTDTQYF.

The CDR3 coding sequence is TGTGCCAGCGGGACAGACGAAAAACTGTTTTTT. It specifies CASGTDEKLFF. The chain couples TRBV6-6 to TRBJ1-4; 7 positions agree with TRBD1. The CDR3 consists of 11 residues. Germline CDR1 and CDR2: MNHNY and SVGAGI (reference sequence). Trimming removed 8 bases from V and 8 bases from J; junction bases left unmatched: 2.

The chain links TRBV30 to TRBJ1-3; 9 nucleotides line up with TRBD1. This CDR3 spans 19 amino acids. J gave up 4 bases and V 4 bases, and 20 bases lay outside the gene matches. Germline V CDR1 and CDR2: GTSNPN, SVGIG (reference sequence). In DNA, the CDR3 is TGTGCCTGGACCCCCCCCGGGACAGGGAAGGCAGGGTTGGGAAACACCATATATTTT. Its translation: CAWTPPGTGKAGLGNTIYF.

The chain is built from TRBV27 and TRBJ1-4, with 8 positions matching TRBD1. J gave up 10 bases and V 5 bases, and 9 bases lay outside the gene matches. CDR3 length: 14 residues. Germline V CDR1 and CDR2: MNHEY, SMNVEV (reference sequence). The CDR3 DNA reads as TGTGCCAGCAGTCTCATCGGGACAGGTCCAAAACTGTTTTTT. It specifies CASSLIGTGPKLFF. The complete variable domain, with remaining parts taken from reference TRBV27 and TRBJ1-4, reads EAQVTQNPRYLITVTGKKLTVTCSQNMNHEYMSWYRQDPGLGLRQIYYSMNVEVTDKGDVPEGYKVSRKEKRNFPLILESPSPNQTSLYFCASSLIGTGPKLFFGSGTQLSVL.

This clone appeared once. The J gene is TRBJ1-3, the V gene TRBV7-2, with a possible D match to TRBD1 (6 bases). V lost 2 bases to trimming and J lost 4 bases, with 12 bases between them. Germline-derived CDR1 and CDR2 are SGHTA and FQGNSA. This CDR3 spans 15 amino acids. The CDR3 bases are TGTGCCAGCAGCTTAATGCAGGGGTTGGGAAACACCATATATTTT. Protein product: CASSLMQGLGNTIYF.

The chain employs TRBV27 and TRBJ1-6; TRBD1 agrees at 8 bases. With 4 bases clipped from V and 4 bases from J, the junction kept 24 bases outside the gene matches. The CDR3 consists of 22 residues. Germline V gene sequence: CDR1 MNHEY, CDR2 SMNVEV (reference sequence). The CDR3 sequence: CASSSTIFAGTGGHDYNSPLHF. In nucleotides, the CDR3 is TGTGCCAGCAGTTCCACGATTTTCGCCGGGACAGGTGGCCACGATTATAATTCACCCCTCCACTTT.

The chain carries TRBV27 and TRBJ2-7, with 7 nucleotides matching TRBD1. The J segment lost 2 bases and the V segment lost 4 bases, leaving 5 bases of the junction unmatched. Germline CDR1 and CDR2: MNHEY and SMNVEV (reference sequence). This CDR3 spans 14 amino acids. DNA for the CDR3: TGTGCCAGCAGTTACCGACAGGGCCCCTACGAGCAGTACTTC. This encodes CASSYRQGPYEQYF.

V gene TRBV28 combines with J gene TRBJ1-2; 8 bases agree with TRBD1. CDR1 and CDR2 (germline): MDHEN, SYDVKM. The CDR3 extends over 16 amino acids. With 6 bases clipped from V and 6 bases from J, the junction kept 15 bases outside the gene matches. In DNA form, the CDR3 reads TGTGCCAGCAGATCGGACAGGGCCCCTTTAACCCATGGCTACACCTTC. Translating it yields CASRSDRAPLTHGYTF.

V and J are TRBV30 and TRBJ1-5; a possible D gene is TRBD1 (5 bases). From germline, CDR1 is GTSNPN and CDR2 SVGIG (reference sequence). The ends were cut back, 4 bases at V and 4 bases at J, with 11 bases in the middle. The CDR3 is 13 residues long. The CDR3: CAWTPGPNQPQHF. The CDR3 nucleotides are TGTGCCTGGACCCCAGGGCCTAATCAGCCCCAGCATTTT.

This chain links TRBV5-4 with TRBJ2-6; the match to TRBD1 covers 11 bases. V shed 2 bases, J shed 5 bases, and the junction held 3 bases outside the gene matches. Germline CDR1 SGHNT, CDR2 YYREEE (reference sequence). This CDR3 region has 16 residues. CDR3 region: CASSFGQGAWANVLTF. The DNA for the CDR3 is TGTGCCAGCAGCTTCGGACAGGGGGCGTGGGCCAACGTCCTGACTTTC.

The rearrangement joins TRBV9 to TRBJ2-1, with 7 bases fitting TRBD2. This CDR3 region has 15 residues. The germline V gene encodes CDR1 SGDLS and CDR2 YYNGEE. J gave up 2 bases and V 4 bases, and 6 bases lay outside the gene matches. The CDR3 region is CASSFSGSPYNEQFF. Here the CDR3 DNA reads TGTGCCAGCAGCTTTAGCGGGTCTCCCTACAATGAGCAGTTCTTC.

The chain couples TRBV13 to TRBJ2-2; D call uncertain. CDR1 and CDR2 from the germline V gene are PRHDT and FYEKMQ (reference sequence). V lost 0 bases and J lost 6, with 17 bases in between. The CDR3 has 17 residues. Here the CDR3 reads CASSLGRYRRFSGELFF. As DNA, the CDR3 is TGTGCCAGCAGCTTAGGCCGGTACAGAAGATTCTCCGGGGAGCTGTTTTTT.